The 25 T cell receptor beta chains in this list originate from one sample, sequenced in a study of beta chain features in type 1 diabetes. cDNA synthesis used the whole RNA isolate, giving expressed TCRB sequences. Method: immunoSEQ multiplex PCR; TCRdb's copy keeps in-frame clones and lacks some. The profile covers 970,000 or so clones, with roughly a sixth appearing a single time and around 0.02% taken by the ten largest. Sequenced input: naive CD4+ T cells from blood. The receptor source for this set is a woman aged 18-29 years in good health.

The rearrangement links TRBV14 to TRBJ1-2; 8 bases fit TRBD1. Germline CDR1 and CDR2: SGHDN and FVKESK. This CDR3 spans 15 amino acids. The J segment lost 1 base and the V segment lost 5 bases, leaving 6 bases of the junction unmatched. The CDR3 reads CASSFGQGLNYGYTF. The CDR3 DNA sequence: TGTGCCAGCAGCTTCGGACAGGGCCTTAACTATGGCTACACCTTC.

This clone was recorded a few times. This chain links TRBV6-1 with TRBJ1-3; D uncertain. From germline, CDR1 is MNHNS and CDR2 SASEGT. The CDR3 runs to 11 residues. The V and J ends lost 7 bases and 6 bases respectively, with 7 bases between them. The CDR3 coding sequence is TGTGCCAGCAAAAATCCAAACACCATATATTTT. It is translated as CASKNPNTIYF.

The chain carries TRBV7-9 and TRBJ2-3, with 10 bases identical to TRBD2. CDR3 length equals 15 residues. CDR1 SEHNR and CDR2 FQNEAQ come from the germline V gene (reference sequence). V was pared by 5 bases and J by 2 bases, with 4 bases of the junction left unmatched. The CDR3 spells CASSPAGGATDTQYF. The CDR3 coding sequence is TGTGCCAGCAGCCCAGCGGGAGGGGCCACAGATACGCAGTATTTT.

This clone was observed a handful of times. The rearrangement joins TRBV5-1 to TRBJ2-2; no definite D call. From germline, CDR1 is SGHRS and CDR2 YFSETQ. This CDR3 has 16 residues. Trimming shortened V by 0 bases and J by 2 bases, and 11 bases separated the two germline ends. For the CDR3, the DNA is TGCGCCAGCAGCTTGGGGGCAGGCCTTAACACCGGGGAGCTGTTTTTT. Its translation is CASSLGAGLNTGELFF. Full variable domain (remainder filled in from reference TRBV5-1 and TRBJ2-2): KAGVTQTPRYLIKTRGQQVTLSCSPISGHRSVSWYQQTPGQGLQFLFEYFSETQRNKGNFPGRFSGRQFSNSRSEMNVSTLELGDSALYLCASSLGAGLNTGELFFGEGSRLTVL.

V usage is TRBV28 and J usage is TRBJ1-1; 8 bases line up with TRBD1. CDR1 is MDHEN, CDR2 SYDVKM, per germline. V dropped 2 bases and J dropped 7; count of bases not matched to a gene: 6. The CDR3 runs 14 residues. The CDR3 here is CASSLGDRTIEAFF. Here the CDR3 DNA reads TGTGCCAGCAGTTTAGGGGACAGGACCATTGAAGCTTTCTTT.

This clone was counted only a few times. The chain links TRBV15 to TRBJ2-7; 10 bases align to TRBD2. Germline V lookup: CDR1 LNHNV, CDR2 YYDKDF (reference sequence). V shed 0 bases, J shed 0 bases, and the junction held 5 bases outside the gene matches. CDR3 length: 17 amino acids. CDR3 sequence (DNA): TGTGCCACCAGCAGAGATGGGCCTAGCGGGAGCTCCTACGAGCAGTACTTC. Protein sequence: CATSRDGPSGSSYEQYF.

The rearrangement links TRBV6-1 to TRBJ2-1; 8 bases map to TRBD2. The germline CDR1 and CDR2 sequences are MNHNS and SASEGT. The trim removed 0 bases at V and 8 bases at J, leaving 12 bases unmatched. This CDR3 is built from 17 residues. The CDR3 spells CASSEALEWLAGHEQFF. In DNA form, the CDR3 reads TGTGCCAGCAGTGAAGCGCTGGAGTGGCTAGCGGGTCATGAGCAGTTCTTC.

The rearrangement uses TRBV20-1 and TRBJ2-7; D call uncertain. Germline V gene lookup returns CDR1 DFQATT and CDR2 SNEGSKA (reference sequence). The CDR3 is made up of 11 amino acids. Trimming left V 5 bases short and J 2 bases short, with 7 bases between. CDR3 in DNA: TGCAGTGCTCCTTTGACCTACGAGCAGTACTTC. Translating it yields CSAPLTYEQYF.

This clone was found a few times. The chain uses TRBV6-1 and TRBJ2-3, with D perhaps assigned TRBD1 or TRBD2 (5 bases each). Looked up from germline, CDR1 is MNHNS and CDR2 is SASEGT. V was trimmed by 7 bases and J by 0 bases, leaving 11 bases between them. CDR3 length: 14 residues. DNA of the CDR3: TGTGCCAGCATTCCGGGACGGAGCACAGATACGCAGTATTTT. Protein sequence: CASIPGRSTDTQYF.

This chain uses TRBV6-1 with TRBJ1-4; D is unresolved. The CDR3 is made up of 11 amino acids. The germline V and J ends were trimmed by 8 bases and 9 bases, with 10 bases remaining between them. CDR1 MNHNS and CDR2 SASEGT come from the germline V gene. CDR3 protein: CASPSTKKLFF. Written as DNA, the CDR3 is TGTGCCAGCCCCAGTACAAAAAAACTGTTTTTT.

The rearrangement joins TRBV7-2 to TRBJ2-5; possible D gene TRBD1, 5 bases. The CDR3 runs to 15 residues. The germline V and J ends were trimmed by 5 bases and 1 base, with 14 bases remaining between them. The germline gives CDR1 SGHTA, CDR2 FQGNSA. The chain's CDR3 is CASSTYTGVQETQYF. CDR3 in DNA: TGTGCCAGCAGCACCTACACAGGCGTCCAAGAGACCCAGTACTTC.

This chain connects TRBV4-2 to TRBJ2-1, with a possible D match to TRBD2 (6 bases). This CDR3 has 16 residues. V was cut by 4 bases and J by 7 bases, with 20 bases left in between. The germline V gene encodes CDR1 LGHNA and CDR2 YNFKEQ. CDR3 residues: CASSLILLAPGNEQFF. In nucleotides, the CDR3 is TGTGCCAGCAGCCTAATACTCCTAGCGCCGGGGAATGAGCAGTTCTTC.

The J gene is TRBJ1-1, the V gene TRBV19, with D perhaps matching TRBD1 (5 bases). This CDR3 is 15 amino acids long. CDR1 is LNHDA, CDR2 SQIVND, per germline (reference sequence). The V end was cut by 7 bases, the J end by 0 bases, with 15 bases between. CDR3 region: CASTHGGSMNTEAFF. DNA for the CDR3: TGTGCCAGTACCCACGGGGGGAGTATGAACACTGAAGCTTTCTTT.

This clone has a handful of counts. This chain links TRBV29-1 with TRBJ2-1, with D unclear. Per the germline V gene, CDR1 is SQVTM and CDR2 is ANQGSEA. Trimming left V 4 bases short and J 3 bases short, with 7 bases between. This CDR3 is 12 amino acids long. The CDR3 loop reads CSVGAVYNEQFF. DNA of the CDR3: TGCAGCGTTGGGGCAGTCTACAATGAGCAGTTCTTC.

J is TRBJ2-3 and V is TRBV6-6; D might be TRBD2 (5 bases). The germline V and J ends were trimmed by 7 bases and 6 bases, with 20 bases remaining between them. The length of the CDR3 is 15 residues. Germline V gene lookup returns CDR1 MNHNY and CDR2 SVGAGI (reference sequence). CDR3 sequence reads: CASTISGAGKDTQYF. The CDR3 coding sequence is TGTGCCAGCACCATTAGTGGTGCCGGGAAGGATACGCAGTATTTT.

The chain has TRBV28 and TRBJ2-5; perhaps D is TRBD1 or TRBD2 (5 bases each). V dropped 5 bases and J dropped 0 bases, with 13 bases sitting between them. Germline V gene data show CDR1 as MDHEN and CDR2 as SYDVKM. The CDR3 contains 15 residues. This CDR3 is CASSQPGTDQETQYF. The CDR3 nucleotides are TGTGCCAGCAGTCAACCTGGGACGGACCAAGAGACCCAGTACTTC.

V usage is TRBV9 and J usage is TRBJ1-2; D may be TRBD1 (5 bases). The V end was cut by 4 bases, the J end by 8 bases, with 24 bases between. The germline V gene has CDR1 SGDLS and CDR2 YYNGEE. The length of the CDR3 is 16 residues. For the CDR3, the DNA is TGTGCCAGCAGCTCACAGCCACATAGGGGAGGGGACGGCTACACCTTC. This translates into CASSSQPHRGGDGYTF.

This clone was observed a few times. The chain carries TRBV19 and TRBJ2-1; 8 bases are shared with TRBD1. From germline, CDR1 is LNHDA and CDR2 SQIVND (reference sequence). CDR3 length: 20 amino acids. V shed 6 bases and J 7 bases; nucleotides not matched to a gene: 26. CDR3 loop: CASSHDRDRRRSGTLNEQFF. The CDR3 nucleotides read TGTGCCAGTAGCCACGACCGGGACAGGCGACGTTCCGGGACTCTTAATGAGCAGTTCTTC.

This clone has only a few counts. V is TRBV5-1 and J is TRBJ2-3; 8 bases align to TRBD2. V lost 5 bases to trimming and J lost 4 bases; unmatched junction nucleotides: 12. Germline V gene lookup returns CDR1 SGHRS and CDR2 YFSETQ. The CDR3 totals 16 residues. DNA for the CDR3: TGCGCCAGCAGGCGGGGGGACACAGGTGTGGCAGATACGCAGTATTTT. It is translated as CASRRGDTGVADTQYF.

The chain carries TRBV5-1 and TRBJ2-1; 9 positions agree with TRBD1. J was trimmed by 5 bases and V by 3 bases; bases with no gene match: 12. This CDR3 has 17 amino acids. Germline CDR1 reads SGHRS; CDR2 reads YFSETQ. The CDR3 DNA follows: TGCGCCAGCAGCTCATTACACGGGACAGGGTCAAACAATGAGCAGTTCTTC. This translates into CASSSLHGTGSNNEQFF.

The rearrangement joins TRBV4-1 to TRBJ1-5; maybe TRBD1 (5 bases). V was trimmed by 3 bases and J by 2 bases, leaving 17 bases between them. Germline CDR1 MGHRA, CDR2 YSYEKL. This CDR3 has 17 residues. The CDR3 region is CASSQTPPGMGNQPQHF. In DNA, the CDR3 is TGCGCCAGCAGCCAGACCCCACCAGGGATGGGCAATCAGCCCCAGCATTTT.

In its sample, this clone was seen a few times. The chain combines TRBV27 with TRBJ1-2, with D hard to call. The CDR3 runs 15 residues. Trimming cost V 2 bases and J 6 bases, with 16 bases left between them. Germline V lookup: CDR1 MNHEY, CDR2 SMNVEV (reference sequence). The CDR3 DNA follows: TGTGCCAGCAGTTTAAGCCGAGTTAGCGGAAATGGCTACACCTTC. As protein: CASSLSRVSGNGYTF.

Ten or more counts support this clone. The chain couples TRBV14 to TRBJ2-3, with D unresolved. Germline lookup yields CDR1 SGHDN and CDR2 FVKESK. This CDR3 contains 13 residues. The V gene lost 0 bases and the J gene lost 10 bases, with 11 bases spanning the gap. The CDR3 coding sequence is TGTGCCAGCAGCCAAGATACCCGGAACGCGCAGTATTTT. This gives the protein CASSQDTRNAQYF.

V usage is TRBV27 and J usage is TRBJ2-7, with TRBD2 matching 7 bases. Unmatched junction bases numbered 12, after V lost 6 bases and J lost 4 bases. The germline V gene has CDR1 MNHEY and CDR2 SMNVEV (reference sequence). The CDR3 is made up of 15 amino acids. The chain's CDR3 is CASRSGGAGLYEQYF. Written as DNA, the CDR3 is TGTGCCAGCAGGTCCGGAGGAGCGGGACTTTACGAGCAGTACTTC.

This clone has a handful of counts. This CDR3 is CASSLRGMNTEAFF. DNA of the CDR3: TGTGCCAGCAGTCTAAGGGGTATGAACACTGAAGCTTTCTTT. The V and J genes are TRBV28 and TRBJ1-1; weak D call: TRBD1 (5 bases). CDR3 length: 14 amino acids. V dropped 5 bases and J dropped 0 bases, with 10 bases sitting between them. Germline CDR1 reads MDHEN; CDR2 reads SYDVKM.